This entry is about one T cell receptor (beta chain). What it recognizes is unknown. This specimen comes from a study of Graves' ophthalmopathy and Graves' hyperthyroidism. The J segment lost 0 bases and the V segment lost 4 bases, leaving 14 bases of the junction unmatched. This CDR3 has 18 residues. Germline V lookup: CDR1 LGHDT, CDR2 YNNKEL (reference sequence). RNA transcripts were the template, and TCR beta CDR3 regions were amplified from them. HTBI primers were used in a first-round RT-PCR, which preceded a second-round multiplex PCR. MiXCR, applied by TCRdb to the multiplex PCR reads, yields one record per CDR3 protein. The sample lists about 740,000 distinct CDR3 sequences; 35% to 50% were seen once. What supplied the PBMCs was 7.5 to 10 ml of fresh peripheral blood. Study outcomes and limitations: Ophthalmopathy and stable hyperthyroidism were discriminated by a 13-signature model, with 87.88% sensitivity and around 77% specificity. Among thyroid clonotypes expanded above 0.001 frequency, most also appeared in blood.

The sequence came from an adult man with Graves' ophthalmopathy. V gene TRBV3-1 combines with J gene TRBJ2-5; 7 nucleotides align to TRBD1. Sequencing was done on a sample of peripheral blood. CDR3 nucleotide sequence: TGTGCCAGCAGCCCCCACGGACAGGAGAGTTTGTACCAAGAGACCCAGTACTTC. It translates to CASSPHGQESLYQETQYF.